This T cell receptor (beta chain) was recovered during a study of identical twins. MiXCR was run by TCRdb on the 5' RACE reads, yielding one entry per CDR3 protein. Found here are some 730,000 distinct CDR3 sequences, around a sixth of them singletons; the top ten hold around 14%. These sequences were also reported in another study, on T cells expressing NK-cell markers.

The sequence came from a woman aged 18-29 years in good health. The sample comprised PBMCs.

The CDR3 DNA sequence: TGCGCCAGCAGCCTCTCAACCGGGACGTCCTACGAGCAGTACTTC. It specifies CASSLSTGTSYEQYF. The chain combines TRBV4-1 with TRBJ2-7; D assignment may be TRBD1 or TRBD2 (5 bases each). V was cut by 4 bases and J by 1 base, with 14 bases left in between. This CDR3 has 15 amino acids. The germline gives CDR1 MGHRA, CDR2 YSYEKL.